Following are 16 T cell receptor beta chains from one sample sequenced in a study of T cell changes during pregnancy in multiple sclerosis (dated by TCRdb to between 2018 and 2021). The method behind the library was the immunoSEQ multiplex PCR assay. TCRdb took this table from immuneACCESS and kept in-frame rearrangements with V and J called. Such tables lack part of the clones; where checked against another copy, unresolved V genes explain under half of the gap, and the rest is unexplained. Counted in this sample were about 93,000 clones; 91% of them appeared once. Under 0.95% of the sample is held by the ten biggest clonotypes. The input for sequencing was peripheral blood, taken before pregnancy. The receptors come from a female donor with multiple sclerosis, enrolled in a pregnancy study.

CDR3 region: CASSQRERGYYGYTF. CDR3 coding DNA: TGTGCCAGCAGCCAGCGAGAGAGAGGATACTATGGCTACACCTTC. V gene TRBV7-9 combines with J gene TRBJ1-2; unclear D gene. Germline-derived CDR1 and CDR2 are SEHNR and FQNEAQ (reference sequence). This CDR3 has 15 amino acids. Trimming cost V 5 bases and J 3 bases, with 16 bases left between them. Together with reference TRBV7-9 and TRBJ1-2, the CDR3 gives the full variable domain: DTGVSQNPRHKITKRGQNVTFRCDPISEHNRLYWYRQTLGQGPEFLTYFQNEAQLEKSRLLSDRFSAERPKGSFSTLEIQRTEQGDSAMYLCASSQRERGYYGYTFGSGTRLTVV.

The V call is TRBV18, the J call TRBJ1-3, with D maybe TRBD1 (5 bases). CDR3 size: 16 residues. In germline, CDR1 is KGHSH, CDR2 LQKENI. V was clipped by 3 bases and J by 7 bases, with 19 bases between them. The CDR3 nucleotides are TGTGCCAGCTCACCGTGGAAGCAGGGAATTTGGAACACCATATATTTT. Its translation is CASSPWKQGIWNTIYF. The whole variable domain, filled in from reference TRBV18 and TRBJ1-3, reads NAGVMQNPRHLVRRRGQEARLRCSPMKGHSHVYWYRQLPEEGLKFMVYLQKENIIDESGMPKERFSAEFPKEGPSILRIQQVVRGDSAAYFCASSPWKQGIWNTIYFGEGSWLTVV.

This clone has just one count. This CDR3 reads CASSQGGGRTIGETQYF. CDR3 nucleotides: TGCGCCAGCAGCCAAGGCGGAGGACGGACTATCGGGGAGACCCAGTACTTC. The gene calls are TRBV4-3 and TRBJ2-5; D might be TRBD2 (6 bases). The germline CDR1 and CDR2 sequences are LGHNA and YSLEER. This CDR3 has 17 residues. V lost 1 base to trimming and J lost 5 bases, with 20 bases between them.

The chain's CDR3 is CASSPEGLPTPYGYTF. Here the CDR3 DNA reads TGTGCCAGCTCACCTGAGGGCCTACCTACCCCCTATGGCTACACCTTC. The chain joins TRBV18 to TRBJ1-2; D remains unclear. Trimming removed 3 bases from V and 4 bases from J, with 18 bases in between. CDR3 length: 16 residues. Germline CDR1 and CDR2: KGHSH and LQKENI. Based on the CDR3 plus reference TRBV18 and TRBJ1-2, the full variable domain is NAGVMQNPRHLVRRRGQEARLRCSPMKGHSHVYWYRQLPEEGLKFMVYLQKENIIDESGMPKERFSAEFPKEGPSILRIQQVVRGDSAAYFCASSPEGLPTPYGYTFGSGTRLTVV.

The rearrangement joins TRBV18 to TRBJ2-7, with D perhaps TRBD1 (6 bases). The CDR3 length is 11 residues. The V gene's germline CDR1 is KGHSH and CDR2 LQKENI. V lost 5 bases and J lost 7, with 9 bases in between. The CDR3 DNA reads TGTGCCAGCTCATCCCAGGGGGAGCAGTACTTC. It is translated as CASSSQGEQYF.

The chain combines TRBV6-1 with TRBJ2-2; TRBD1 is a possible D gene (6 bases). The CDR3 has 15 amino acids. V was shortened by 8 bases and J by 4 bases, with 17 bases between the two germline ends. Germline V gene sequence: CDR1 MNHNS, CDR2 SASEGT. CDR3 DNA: TGTGCCAGCTGCTCCGGGACACTAGTCACCGGGGAGCTGTTTTTT. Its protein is CASCSGTLVTGELFF.

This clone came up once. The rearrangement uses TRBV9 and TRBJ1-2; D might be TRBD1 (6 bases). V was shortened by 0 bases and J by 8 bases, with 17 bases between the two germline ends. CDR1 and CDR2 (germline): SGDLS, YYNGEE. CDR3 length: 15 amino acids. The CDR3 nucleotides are TGTGCCAGCAGCGTAGAGGGGGTATATGACGGCGGCTACACCTTC. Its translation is CASSVEGVYDGGYTF.

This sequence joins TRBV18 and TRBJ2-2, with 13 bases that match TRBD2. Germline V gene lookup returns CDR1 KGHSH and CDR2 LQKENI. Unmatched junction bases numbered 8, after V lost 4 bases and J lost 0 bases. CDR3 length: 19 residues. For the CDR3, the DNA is TGTGCCAGCTCACGGCGGACTAGCGGGAGTCTCGCGAACACCGGGGAGCTGTTTTTT. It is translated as CASSRRTSGSLANTGELFF.

The CDR3 nucleotides read TGCGCCAGCAGCTTGGCCGGGACACCCTACAATGAGCAGTTCTTC. This codes for CASSLAGTPYNEQFF. This chain uses TRBV5-1 with TRBJ2-1, with D maybe TRBD1 (6 bases). With 0 bases removed from V and 2 bases from J, the gap between germline ends came to 9 bases. The CDR3 sequence is 15 residues long. Per germline, CDR1 SGHRS and CDR2 YFSETQ. Looking up the rest from reference TRBV5-1 and TRBJ2-1 gives the full variable domain: KAGVTQTPRYLIKTRGQQVTLSCSPISGHRSVSWYQQTPGQGLQFLFEYFSETQRNKGNFPGRFSGRQFSNSRSEMNVSTLELGDSALYLCASSLAGTPYNEQFFGPGTRLTVL.

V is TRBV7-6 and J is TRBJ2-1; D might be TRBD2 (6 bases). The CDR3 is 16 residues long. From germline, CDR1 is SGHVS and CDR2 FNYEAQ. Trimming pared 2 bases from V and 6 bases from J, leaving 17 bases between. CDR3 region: CASSLFSRGIVNEQFF. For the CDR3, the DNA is TGTGCCAGCAGCTTATTTTCGCGCGGGATCGTCAATGAGCAGTTCTTC.

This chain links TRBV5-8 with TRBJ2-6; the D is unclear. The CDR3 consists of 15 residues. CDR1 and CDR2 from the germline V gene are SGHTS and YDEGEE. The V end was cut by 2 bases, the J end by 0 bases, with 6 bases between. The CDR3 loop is CASSFEISGANVLTF. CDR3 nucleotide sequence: TGTGCCAGCAGCTTCGAGATCTCTGGGGCCAACGTCCTGACTTTC.

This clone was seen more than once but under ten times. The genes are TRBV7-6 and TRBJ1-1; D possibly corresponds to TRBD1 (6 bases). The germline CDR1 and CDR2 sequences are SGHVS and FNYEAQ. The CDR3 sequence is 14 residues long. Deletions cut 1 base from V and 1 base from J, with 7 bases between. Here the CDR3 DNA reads TGTGCCAGCAGCTTAGACAGGGCGAACACTGAAGCTTTCTTT. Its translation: CASSLDRANTEAFF.

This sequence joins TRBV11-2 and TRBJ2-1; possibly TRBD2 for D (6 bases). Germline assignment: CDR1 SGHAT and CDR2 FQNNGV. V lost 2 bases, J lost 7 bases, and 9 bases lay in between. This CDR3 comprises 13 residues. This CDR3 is CASSLTSWNEQFF. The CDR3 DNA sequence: TGTGCCAGCAGCTTAACTAGCTGGAATGAGCAGTTCTTC.

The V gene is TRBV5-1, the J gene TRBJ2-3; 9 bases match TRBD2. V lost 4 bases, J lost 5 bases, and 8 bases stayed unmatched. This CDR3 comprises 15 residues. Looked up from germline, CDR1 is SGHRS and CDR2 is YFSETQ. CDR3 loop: CASSLRGGRRDTQYF. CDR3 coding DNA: TGCGCCAGCAGCCTGCGGGGGGGCAGAAGAGATACGCAGTATTTT.

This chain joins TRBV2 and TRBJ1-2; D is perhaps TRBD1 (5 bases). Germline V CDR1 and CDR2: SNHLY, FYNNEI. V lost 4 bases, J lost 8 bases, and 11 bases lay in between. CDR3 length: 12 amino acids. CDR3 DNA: TGTGCCAGCAGTGTAAGGACACTCGGCTACACCTTC. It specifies CASSVRTLGYTF. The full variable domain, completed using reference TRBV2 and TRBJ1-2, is EPEVTQTPSHQVTQMGQEVILRCVPISNHLYFYWYRQILGQKVEFLVSFYNNEISEKSEIFDDQFSVERPDGSNFTLKIRSTKLEDSAMYFCASSVRTLGYTFGSGTRLTVV.

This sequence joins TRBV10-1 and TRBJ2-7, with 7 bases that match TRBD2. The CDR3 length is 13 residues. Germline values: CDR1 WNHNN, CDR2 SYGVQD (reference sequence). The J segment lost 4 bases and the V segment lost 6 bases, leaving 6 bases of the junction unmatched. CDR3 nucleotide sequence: TGCGCCAGCAGCGCGCTGGGAGGGTACGAGCAGTACTTC. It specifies CASSALGGYEQYF.